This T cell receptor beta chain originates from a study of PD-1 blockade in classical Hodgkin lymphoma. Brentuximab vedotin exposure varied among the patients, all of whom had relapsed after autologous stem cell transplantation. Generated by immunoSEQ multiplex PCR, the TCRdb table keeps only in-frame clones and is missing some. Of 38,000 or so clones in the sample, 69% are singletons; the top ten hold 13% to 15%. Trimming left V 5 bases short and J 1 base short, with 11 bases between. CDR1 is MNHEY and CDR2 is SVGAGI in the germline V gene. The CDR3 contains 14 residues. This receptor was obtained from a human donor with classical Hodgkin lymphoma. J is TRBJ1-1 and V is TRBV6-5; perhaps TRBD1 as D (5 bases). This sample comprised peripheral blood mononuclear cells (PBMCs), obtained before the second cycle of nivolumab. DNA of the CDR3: TGTGCCAGCAGTGCGGGGGTAGAGAACACTGAAGCTTTCTTT. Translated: CASSAGVENTEAFF.